This TCR beta chain was observed in a study of T-cell memory formation after mild COVID-19. Overall study results and limits: Clones that got smaller from day 15 to 85 had even CD4/CD8, while clones growing later tipped toward CD4+. The second-wave clones peaking on day 37 were not confirmed as SARS-CoV-2-specific. The pre-infection memory compartment contained some responding clones, suggesting cross-reactive memory joined.

Via MiXCR, TCRdb re-called the 5' RACE reads, giving one row per CDR3 protein. Among under 700,000 distinct CDR3 sequences listed, roughly 21% were seen once. As regards this clonotype: Its antigen remains unknown.

V shed 3 bases and J shed 5 bases, with 13 bases lying between them. The CDR3 runs to 14 residues. Germline CDR1 reads MGHDK; CDR2 reads SYGVNS. Sequences were obtained from PBMCs or a T cell subset sorted from them (not recorded which). The chain uses TRBV25-1 and TRBJ2-5; D might be TRBD1 (6 bases). The sequence was collected from an adult woman who had mild COVID-19 (a few samples of this study predate the infection). Cell type and time point are not known. CDR3: CASSDDPQGETQYF. The CDR3 nucleotides read TGTGCCAGCAGTGATGATCCTCAGGGGGAGACCCAGTACTTC.